This T cell receptor beta chain originates from a study of human T cells and chemical hapten exposure. Study details: Small volume differences among pooled libraries mainly caused per-sample TCR yield variation.

MiXCR, run by TCRdb on the RACE reads, gives a single entry per CDR3 protein. This sample has some 65,000 distinct CDR3 sequences, with under 7.5% found just once. Germline-derived CDR1 and CDR2 are MNHEY and SVGAGI. This CDR3 has 11 amino acids. V was shortened by 10 bases and J by 1 base, with 7 bases between the two germline ends. The time point: healthy volunteer bleed at 6 weeks. Extraction of total RNA was performed on unfractionated whole blood. The material sequenced was whole blood. The TCR sequence derives from a female donor in good health. Some clones in this sample may be carry-over from other donors' samples. The V gene is TRBV6-5, the J gene TRBJ1-1; D is possibly TRBD1 (5 bases). CDR3: CATGGNTEAFF. The CDR3 nucleotides read TGTGCCACCGGGGGGAACACTGAAGCTTTCTTT.